The TCR beta chain described here comes from a study of OX40 agonist ivuxolimab in advanced cancers. Looking at the study overall: The patients received agonistic anti-OX40 (CD134) antibody ivuxolimab. Earlier treatment with anti-PD-1, anti-PD-L1 or anti-CTLA-4 was permitted, and about 40% had received some.

The V gene lost 2 bases and the J gene lost 2 bases, with 11 bases spanning the gap. The V gene's germline CDR1 is SGHDT and CDR2 YYEEEE. This CDR3 spans 15 amino acids. General study points: Among the lowest peripheral clonal expansion occurred in 0.1-3.0 mg/kg partial responders. At 0.1 to 3.0 mg/kg and by week 6, clonal expansion occurred in CD4+ and CD8+ blood T cells.

As regards this clone: Antigen: not known.

Profiling relied on immunoSEQ multiplex PCR, and the TCRdb table lists in-frame clones only, not all of them. The profile shows around 38,000 clones, about 82% of them singletons. The sequencing used CD4+ or CD8+ T cells sorted from blood, collected in a trial of the OX40 agonist ivuxolimab. The receptor was isolated from an adult with an advanced solid tumor such as melanoma, head and neck, liver or kidney cancer. The rearrangement joins TRBV5-6 to TRBJ2-1; tentative D call: TRBD2 (6 bases). The CDR3 bases are TGTGCCAGCAGCTTTTCTAGCGCCCCCTACAATGAGCAGTTCTTC. Translating gives CASSFSSAPYNEQFF.